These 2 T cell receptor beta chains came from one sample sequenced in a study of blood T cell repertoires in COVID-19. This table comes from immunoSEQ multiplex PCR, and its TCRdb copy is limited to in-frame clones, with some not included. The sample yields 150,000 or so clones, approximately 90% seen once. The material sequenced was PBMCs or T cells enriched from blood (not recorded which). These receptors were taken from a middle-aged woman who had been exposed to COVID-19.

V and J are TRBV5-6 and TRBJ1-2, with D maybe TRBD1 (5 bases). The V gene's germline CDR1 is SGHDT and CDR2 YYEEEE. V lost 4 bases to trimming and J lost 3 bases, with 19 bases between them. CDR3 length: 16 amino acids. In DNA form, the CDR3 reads TGTGCCAGCAGCCGAACCCCAGTACTGGGGCACTATGGCTACACCTTC. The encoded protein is CASSRTPVLGHYGYTF. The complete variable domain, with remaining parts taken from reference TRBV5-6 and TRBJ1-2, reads DAGVTQSPTHLIKTRGQQVTLRCSPKSGHDTVSWYQQALGQGPQFIFQYYEEEERQRGNFPDRFSGHQFPNYSSELNVNALLLGDSALYLCASSRTPVLGHYGYTFGSGTRLTVV.

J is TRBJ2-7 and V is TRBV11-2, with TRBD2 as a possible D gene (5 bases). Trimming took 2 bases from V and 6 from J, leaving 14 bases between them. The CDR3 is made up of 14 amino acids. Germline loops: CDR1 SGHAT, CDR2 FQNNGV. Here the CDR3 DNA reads TGTGCCAGCAGCTTAAACGCGGGCCCGTCCGAGCAGTACTTC. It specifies CASSLNAGPSEQYF.